A single sample gave rise to the 17 T cell receptor beta chains below, sequenced in a study of T cells in Graves' hyperthyroidism and ophthalmopathy. The CDR3 regions of TCR beta were amplified from RNA transcripts. Carried out on the TCR CDR3, a first-round RT-PCR used the HTBI primer set. TCRdb independently ran MiXCR on the multiplex PCR reads; one entry per CDR3 protein. Here the sample spans approximately 200,000 distinct CDR3 sequences, 15% to 20% being singletons. What was sequenced was blood. The receptors come from a man aged 35-49 years with Graves' hyperthyroidism.

At least ten counts were recorded for this clonotype. The rearrangement joins TRBV5-1 to TRBJ2-5; D could derive from TRBD1 or TRBD2 (5 bases each). The CDR3 consists of 16 residues. CDR1 is SGHRS, CDR2 YFSETQ, per germline. V lost 0 bases, J lost 5 bases, and 17 bases lay in between. The CDR3 reads CASSLAPVGGRETQYF. In DNA form, the CDR3 reads TGCGCCAGCAGCTTGGCACCTGTTGGGGGACGGGAGACCCAGTACTTC. The whole variable domain, filled in from reference TRBV5-1 and TRBJ2-5, reads KAGVTQTPRYLIKTRGQQVTLSCSPISGHRSVSWYQQTPGQGLQFLFEYFSETQRNKGNFPGRFSGRQFSNSRSEMNVSTLELGDSALYLCASSLAPVGGRETQYFGPGTRLLVL.

In its sample, this clonotype was seen a few times. The chain recombines TRBV10-3 with TRBJ1-4, with D unclear. Germline-derived CDR1 and CDR2 are ENHRY and SYGVKD. The CDR3 loop spans 15 amino acids. Between the trimmed V and J ends, which lost 0 bases and 0 bases, there was a span of 5 bases. The DNA for the CDR3 is TGTGCCATCAGTGAGTCGTCAACAACTAATGAAAAACTGTTTTTT. Its translation: CAISESSTTNEKLFF.

This clonotype appeared many times. The J gene is TRBJ1-6, the V gene TRBV30; no clear D gene. The V end lost 2 bases, the J end lost 12 bases, and 11 bases lay between the germline ends. The CDR3 spans 12 residues. CDR1 is GTSNPN, CDR2 SVGIG, per germline (reference sequence). The CDR3 region has the DNA TGTGCCTGGAGTCCTTCTGGTGAACCCCTCCACTTT. It specifies CAWSPSGEPLHF.

This clonotype was recorded many times. The genes are TRBV24-1 and TRBJ2-2, with D possibly called TRBD1 or TRBD2 (5 bases each). V gave up 5 bases and J gave up 3 bases, with 15 bases separating them. Germline V gene lookup returns CDR1 KGHDR and CDR2 SFDVKD. The CDR3 contains 16 residues. The CDR3 sequence: CATSGAGDGYTGELFF. The CDR3, as DNA: TGTGCCACCAGTGGGGCCGGGGACGGCTACACCGGGGAGCTGTTTTTT.

This clonotype was counted only a few times. Since a much larger clone is just one base distant, this may be a read error. The rearrangement joins TRBV7-9 to TRBJ2-5, with a tentative D call TRBD1 (6 bases). Trimming left V 5 bases short and J 4 bases short, with 14 bases between. CDR1 and CDR2 from the germline V gene are SEHNR and FQNEAQ (reference sequence). This CDR3 region has 14 residues. This CDR3 is CASSPTGSRETQYF. The CDR3 nucleotides read TGTGCCAGCAGCCCCACAGGGTCCCGAGAGACCCAGTACTTC.

The chain employs TRBV7-3 and TRBJ1-6, with D possibly being TRBD1 (5 bases). V lost 5 bases and J 7 bases, leaving 21 bases between the germline ends. CDR1 SGHTA and CDR2 FQGTGA come from the germline V gene. The CDR3 has 17 residues. In DNA, the CDR3 is TGTGCCAGCAGCAAAGGCGACAGTCCCACGGGAAATTCACCCCTCCACTTT. It is translated as CASSKGDSPTGNSPLHF.

In its sample, this clonotype was seen a few times. The chain recombines TRBV20-1 with TRBJ2-7; D perhaps matches TRBD1 (6 bases). V was shortened by 3 bases and J by 3 bases, with 18 bases between the two germline ends. Germline V lookup: CDR1 DFQATT, CDR2 SNEGSKA (reference sequence). The CDR3 sequence is 15 residues long. The CDR3 sequence: CSASPLQGPYYEQYF. The CDR3 bases are TGCAGTGCTAGCCCCTTACAGGGCCCCTACTACGAGCAGTACTTC.

This clonotype is a singleton in its sample. This rearrangement joins TRBV7-2 to TRBJ2-1; no reliable D call. There are 11 residues in the CDR3. Germline lookup yields CDR1 SGHTA and CDR2 FQGNSA. Deletions cut 5 bases from V and 5 bases from J, with 4 bases between. CDR3 amino acids: CASSNHNEQFF. The CDR3 DNA sequence: TGTGCCAGCAGCAATCACAATGAGCAGTTCTTC.

This clonotype was recorded at least ten times. The chain combines TRBV7-3 with TRBJ1-6; D gene unclear. There are 17 residues in the CDR3. Between the trimmed V and J ends, which lost 2 bases and 4 bases, there was a span of 15 bases. Per the germline V gene, CDR1 is SGHTA and CDR2 is FQGTGA. The CDR3: CASSLSGGSRYNSPLHF. CDR3 bases: TGTGCCAGCAGCTTATCGGGAGGAAGTAGATATAATTCACCCCTCCACTTT.

In this sample, this clonotype turned up a few times. This chain links TRBV3-2 with TRBJ2-1; the table calls TRBD2, which could not be checked here. TRBV3-2 is given as a pseudogene. The CDR3 runs 18 residues. This CDR3 is CASSQDLAGGPTHNEQFF. The CDR3 coding sequence is TGTGCCAGCAGCCAAGATTTAGCGGGGGGCCCAACCCACAATGAGCAGTTCTTC.

The chain is built from TRBV24-1 and TRBJ2-4; D unresolved. The CDR3 runs to 14 residues. Germline CDR1 reads KGHDR; CDR2 reads SFDVKD. Between the trimmed V and J ends, which lost 4 bases and 7 bases, there was a span of 13 bases. In DNA form, the CDR3 reads TGTGCCACCAGTGACCCGAACCGGCGGAACATTCAGTACTTC. It yields the protein CATSDPNRRNIQYF.

This clonotype was picked up a small number of times. The chain couples TRBV7-9 to TRBJ2-1; no clear D. Germline CDR1 SEHNR, CDR2 FQNEAQ (reference sequence). The length of the CDR3 is 13 residues. V lost 3 bases to trimming and J lost 5 bases, with 8 bases between them. The chain's CDR3 is CASSFRQNNEQFF. In DNA form, the CDR3 reads TGTGCCAGCAGCTTTCGCCAAAACAATGAGCAGTTCTTC.

The table lists this clonotype with many counts. This chain connects TRBV30 to TRBJ1-4, with D unclear. Germline values: CDR1 GTSNPN, CDR2 SVGIG (reference sequence). Trimming removed 4 bases at V and 5 bases at J, with 14 bases between. This CDR3 has 14 residues. This CDR3 reads CAWTRGLGNEKLFF. In DNA form, the CDR3 reads TGTGCCTGGACCCGCGGTTTAGGCAATGAAAAACTGTTTTTT.

V and J are TRBV7-9 and TRBJ2-3; TRBD2 might be the D (6 bases). Per the germline V gene, CDR1 is SEHNR and CDR2 is FQNEAQ (reference sequence). The V end was cut by 2 bases, the J end by 8 bases, with 14 bases between. CDR3 length: 14 residues. The CDR3 spells CASSLMAGSGTQYF. CDR3 DNA sequence: TGTGCCAGCAGCTTAATGGCGGGAAGTGGTACGCAGTATTTT.

In its sample, this clonotype was seen many times. The genes are TRBV6-1 and TRBJ2-7; D possibly corresponds to TRBD2 (5 bases). CDR3 length: 14 residues. V dropped 5 bases and J dropped 3 bases, with 14 bases sitting between them. CDR1 and CDR2 from the germline V gene are MNHNS and SASEGT. This chain's CDR3 is CASSPGRTYYEQYF. The CDR3, as DNA: TGTGCCAGCAGTCCAGGACGGACTTACTACGAGCAGTACTTC.

Many counts were recorded for this clonotype. The chain carries TRBV6-1 and TRBJ2-3; TRBD2 aligns across 8 bases. V dropped 5 bases and J dropped 6; count of bases not matched to a gene: 13. This CDR3 contains 16 residues. CDR1 is MNHNS and CDR2 is SASEGT in the germline V gene. CDR3 in amino acids: CASSPLKAGDFDTQYF. The CDR3 coding sequence is TGTGCCAGCAGTCCGCTAAAAGCGGGGGATTTTGATACGCAGTATTTT.

The sample holds many counts of this clonotype. The CDR3 DNA reads as TGTGCCAGCAGCTCAAAGGGTGGCAGCCAAGAGACCCAGTACTTC. The encoded protein is CASSSKGGSQETQYF. V usage is TRBV7-3 and J usage is TRBJ2-5; D gene uncertain. Germline V gene data show CDR1 as SGHTA and CDR2 as FQGTGA. The CDR3 consists of 15 residues. The V end was cut by 4 bases, the J end by 1 base, with 13 bases between.